This T cell receptor beta chain was captured by sequencing in a study of vaccination and CD4 T cells after COVID-19. Treatment described: approximately nine-day PBMC culture with coronavirus spike peptide pools or control peptides (ViraFEST assay). There are a few counts of this clonotype. As yet, its antigen is unknown. The Oncomine TCR Beta short-read assay sequenced DNA from cultured CD4+ T cells. Each CDR3 protein gets one entry after TCRdb re-called the PCR reads with MiXCR. Here the sample spans about 20,000 distinct CDR3 sequences, around 38% being singletons. V was pared by 2 bases and J by 9 bases, with 12 bases between. CDR3 size: 13 residues. Germline V gene data show CDR1 as SGHNT and CDR2 as YYREEE (reference sequence).

This material consisted of CD4+ T cells from blood, cultured in vitro, taken before SARS-CoV-2 vaccination. This chain connects TRBV5-4 to TRBJ1-5; no clear D gene. This sequence originates from a human donor who received a COVID-19 vaccine. This CDR3 reads CASSFDVGRPQHF. CDR3 bases: TGTGCCAGCAGCTTCGATGTGGGTCGGCCCCAGCATTTT.